A single TCR beta chain is shown here with its context. Its antigen is as yet unknown. The study ran its PCR with 60 Vbeta and 13 Jbeta primers. Clones were read by immunoSEQ multiplex PCR, and TCRdb kept only the in-frame ones, dropping some. This table has around 200,000 clones, 82% appearing once. This entry belongs to a study of cytomegalovirus exposure and HLA in healthy donors. Study findings and constraints: Across donors, sequencing depth was assumed by presence/absence analyses to be roughly uniform.

V gave up 4 bases and J gave up 2 bases; unmatched junction bases: 6. The germline V gene has CDR1 SGHTS and CDR2 YDEGEE. The CDR3 covers 16 residues. The clonotype comes from a young woman in good health and CMV-seronegative. The V and J genes are TRBV5-8 and TRBJ2-3; 11 bases match TRBD1. What was sequenced was PBMCs. The CDR3 loop is CASSPGTGGTTDTQYF. DNA for the CDR3: TGTGCCAGCAGCCCCGGGACAGGGGGAACCACAGATACGCAGTATTTT. The full variable domain, rest sourced from reference TRBV5-8 and TRBJ2-3, is EAGVTQSPTHLIKTRGQQATLRCSPISGHTSVYWYQQALGLGLQFLLWYDEGEERNRGNFPPRFSGRQFPNYSSELNVNALELEDSALYLCASSPGTGGTTDTQYFGPGTRLTVL.